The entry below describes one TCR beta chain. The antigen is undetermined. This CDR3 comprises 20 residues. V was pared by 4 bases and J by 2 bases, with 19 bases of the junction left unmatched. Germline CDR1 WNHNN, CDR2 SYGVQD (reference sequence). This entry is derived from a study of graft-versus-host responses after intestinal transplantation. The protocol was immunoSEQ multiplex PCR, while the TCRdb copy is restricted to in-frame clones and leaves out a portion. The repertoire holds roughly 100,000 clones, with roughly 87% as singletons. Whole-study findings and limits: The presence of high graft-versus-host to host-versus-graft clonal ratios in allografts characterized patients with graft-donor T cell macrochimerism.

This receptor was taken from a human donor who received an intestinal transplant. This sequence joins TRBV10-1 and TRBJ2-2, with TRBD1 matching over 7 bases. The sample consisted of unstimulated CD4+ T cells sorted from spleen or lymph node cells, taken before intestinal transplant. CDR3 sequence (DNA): TGCGCCAGCAGTGGATCCAAAATAACCCCGGGACAGCAAAACACCGGGGAGCTGTTTTTT. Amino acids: CASSGSKITPGQQNTGELFF.